The sequence of this TCR beta chain was determined in a study of cytomegalovirus exposure and HLA in healthy donors. Notes on the study in general: Among the CMV-associated chains, three were confirmed in vitro as specific for CMV antigens. A classifier reportedly called cytomegalovirus status with high sensitivity and specificity.

Trimming took off 8 bases at V and 3 bases at J, with 10 bases between the two ends. Looked up from germline, CDR1 is MNHNS and CDR2 is SASEGT. CDR3 length equals 12 residues. Details on this clone: Its antigen is not known.

Produced via immunoSEQ multiplex PCR; TCRdb's table is partial and in-frame only. The sample lists about 280,000 clones; approximately 87% were seen once. This clonotype was obtained from a woman between 18 and 30 years old in good health and CMV-seronegative. Material: PBMCs. This sequence joins TRBV6-1 and TRBJ1-1; tentatively, D is TRBD1 (5 bases). The CDR3 spells CASLTGYTEAFF. CDR3 DNA: TGTGCCAGCCTTACAGGATACACTGAAGCTTTCTTT.